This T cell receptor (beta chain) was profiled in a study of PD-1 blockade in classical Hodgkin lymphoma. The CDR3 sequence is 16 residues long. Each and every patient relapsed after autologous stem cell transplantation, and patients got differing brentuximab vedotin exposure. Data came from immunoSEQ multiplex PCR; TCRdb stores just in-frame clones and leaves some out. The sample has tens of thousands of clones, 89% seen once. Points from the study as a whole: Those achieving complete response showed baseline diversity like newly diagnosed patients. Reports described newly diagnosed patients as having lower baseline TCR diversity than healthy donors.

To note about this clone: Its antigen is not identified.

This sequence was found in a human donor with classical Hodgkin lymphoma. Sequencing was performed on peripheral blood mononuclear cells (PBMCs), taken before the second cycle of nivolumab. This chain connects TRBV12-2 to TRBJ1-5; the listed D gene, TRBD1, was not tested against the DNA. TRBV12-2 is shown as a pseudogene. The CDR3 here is CASRLGDRRFSRPQHF. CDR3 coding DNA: TGTGCAAGTCGCTTAGGAGACAGGCGTTTTAGCAGGCCCCAGCATTTT.